The rows below give T cell receptor beta chains drawn from one sample of a study of CD4 and CD8 cells across lung adenocarcinoma regions. TCRdb ran MiXCR on the PCR reads and lists one entry per CDR3 protein. The sample comprises thousands of distinct CDR3 sequences, 60% to 80% of which are singletons, and approximately 20% rests with the top ten. The specimen was CD4+ T cells from the center of a lung tumor. These receptors originate from a female donor with lung adenocarcinoma. The CD4 and CD8 labels of this study may be unreliable. The CDR3 runs from the conserved cysteine through the conserved F or W. The D gene is left open where the match is weak. Where a row states a size, it is once, few, many or the class of an expanded clone; other rows omit it.

clone size,D gene,V gene,J gene,CDR3 DNA,CDR3 protein
.,TRBD2,TRBV6-5,TRBJ2-1,TGTGCCAGCAGTACTCTAGCGGGAGCAAATGAGCAGTTCTTC,CASSTLAGANEQFF
once,.,TRBV12-3/TRBV12-4,TRBJ2-1,TGTGCCAGCAGTTTACGAGGGGTTGGATACAATGAGCAGTTCTTC,CASSLRGVGYNEQFF
.,TRBD1,TRBV6-1,TRBJ1-5,TGTGCCAGCACCGAGAGGACAGGGTGGGGAAATCAGCCCCAGCATTTT,CASTERTGWGNQPQHF
.,.,TRBV6-1,TRBJ2-5,TGTGCGGGGCGCGGGGGCCGAGACCAAGAGACCCAGTACTTC,CAGRGGRDQETQYF
.,.,TRBV6-1,TRBJ2-2,TGTGCCAGCAAGGAAGGGACGAACACCGGGGAGCTGTTTTTT,CASKEGTNTGELFF
medium-sized,TRBD2,TRBV27,TRBJ2-3,TGTGCCAGCAGTTTATTTGGGACTAGCATAACGGCAGATACGCAGTATTTT,CASSLFGTSITADTQYF
few,.,TRBV6-5,TRBJ2-5,TGTGCCAGCAGTTTACTATACGAGCGTCGGGAGACCCAGTACTTC,CASSLLYERRETQYF
few,.,TRBV12-3/TRBV12-4,TRBJ1-1,TGTGCCAGCAGTTTGGGGGAGCAGGGAGGGACTGAAGCTTTCTTT,CASSLGEQGGTEAFF
.,TRBD1,TRBV6-1,TRBJ1-1,TGTGCCAGCAGACCCACGGACAGGGGGCGCGGGGACACTGAAGCTTTCTTT,CASRPTDRGRGDTEAFF
.,.,TRBV12-3/TRBV12-4,TRBJ2-7,TGTGCCAGCAGTATCTTCAGGGGTAGCTCCTACGAGCAGTACTTC,CASSIFRGSSYEQYF
.,.,TRBV11-2,TRBJ2-3,TGTGCCAGCAGCTCACTCCCGGGACCGATCTCCGCAGATACGCAGTATTTT,CASSSLPGPISADTQYF
.,.,TRBV12-3/TRBV12-4,TRBJ2-7,TGTGCCAGCAGTTTGTCGGGCTACGAGCAGTACTTC,CASSLSGYEQYF
few,.,TRBV6-1,TRBJ1-5,TGTGCCAGCAGTGAAGGACAGAACAATCAGCCCCAGCATTTT,CASSEGQNNQPQHF
once,.,TRBV6-1,TRBJ2-7,TGTGCCAGCAGTGATGTGTGGAGGCAGGGGAGCCACGAGCAGTACTTC,CASSDVWRQGSHEQYF
.,.,TRBV25-1,TRBJ2-5,TGTGCCAGCACCCCGGGACCCCAAGCAGCCCCAGATACCCAGTACTTC,CASTPGPQAAPDTQYF
.,TRBD2,TRBV7-2,TRBJ2-1,TGTGCCAGCAGCTTAAGTACTAGCGGGAGATACAATGAGCAGTTCTTC,CASSLSTSGRYNEQFF
.,.,TRBV11-2,TRBJ2-1,TGTGCCAGCAGCTTTGGCGAAAACGTTGAGCAGTTCTTC,CASSFGENVEQFF
.,.,TRBV10-3,TRBJ2-2,TGTGCCACTTTGAGGGGGGCGGACGGCGGAACCGGGGAGCTGTTTTTT,CATLRGADGGTGELFF
.,.,TRBV6-1,TRBJ1-1,TGTGCCAGCAGACCCGGTTGGGGGGACACTGAAGCTTTCTTT,CASRPGWGDTEAFF
.,TRBD2,TRBV20-1,TRBJ2-1,TGCAGTGCTACCCCGGGACTAGCGGAGATCTACAATGAGCAGTTCTTC,CSATPGLAEIYNEQFF
.,TRBD1,TRBV10-1,TRBJ1-5,TGCGCCAGCATGGAGGGCAGGGGGTATAGCAATCAGCCCCAGCATTTT,CASMEGRGYSNQPQHF
few,.,TRBV4-1,TRBJ2-3,TGCGCCAGCAGCCCTCCTAGTCCCATTTTGGATACGCAGTATTTT,CASSPPSPILDTQYF
medium-sized,TRBD1,TRBV27,TRBJ2-7,TGTGCCAGCAGCGATCAGGACAGGGGGTTTGTCGAGCAGTACTTC,CASSDQDRGFVEQYF
medium-sized,TRBD1,TRBV6-4,TRBJ2-2,TGTGCCAGCAGTCAGGGGGTCGGGGCGAACACCGGGGAGCTGTTTTTT,CASSQGVGANTGELFF
medium-sized,TRBD1,TRBV6-5,TRBJ1-2,TGTGCCAGCAGTCTCCAGGTTCGTACGAGACAGGGCTATGGCTACACCTTC,CASSLQVRTRQGYGYTF
.,.,TRBV10-3,TRBJ1-1,TGTGCCACAAGGGTTTACAGGGCGCAGGGAACTGAAGCTTTCTTT,CATRVYRAQGTEAFF
.,TRBD1,TRBV7-8,TRBJ1-6,TGTGCCAGCAGCCTAGGGGGCAGGGGTTGGTCACCCCTCCACTTT,CASSLGGRGWSPLHF
.,.,TRBV7-9,TRBJ2-1,TGTGCCAGCAGCTTAATTGATTACAATGAGCAGTTCTTC,CASSLIDYNEQFF
.,.,TRBV7-3,TRBJ2-1,TGTGCCAGCAGCCCCACTAGCTTCGGTGAGCAGTTCTTC,CASSPTSFGEQFF
.,.,TRBV12-3/TRBV12-4,TRBJ2-3,TGTGCCAGCAGTTTCGGGACGGTGGGCACAGATACGCAGTATTTT,CASSFGTVGTDTQYF
once,.,TRBV6-1,TRBJ2-5,TGTGCCAGGAGCCCCGGGAGCCCTGACACAGAGACCCAGTACTTC,CARSPGSPDTETQYF
.,TRBD2,TRBV10-3,TRBJ2-2,TGTGCCATCAGTGAGGGCGGGACTAGCGGGACCGGGGAGCTGTTTTTT,CAISEGGTSGTGELFF
medium-sized,.,TRBV6-1,TRBJ2-7,TGTGCCAGCAGTGAAGGGGACATCAGCTCCTACGAGCAGTACTTC,CASSEGDISSYEQYF
.,.,TRBV10-3,TRBJ2-5,TGTGGCGGGGGAATGGGGGGGGGCGGCAAAGATACGCAGTACTTC,CGGGMGGGGKDTQYF
.,.,TRBV7-2,TRBJ2-1,TGTGCCAGCAGCTTAGGTTGTGGGGACACCAGGGAGCAGTTTTTC,CASSLGCGDTREQFF
.,TRBD2,TRBV7-6,TRBJ2-1,TGTGCCAGCAGCCCGAGCGGGAACTACAATGAGCAGTTCTTC,CASSPSGNYNEQFF
.,TRBD1,TRBV12-3/TRBV12-4,TRBJ2-3,TGTGCCAGCAGGATGACAGGGCAAAACACAGATACGCAGTATTTT,CASRMTGQNTDTQYF